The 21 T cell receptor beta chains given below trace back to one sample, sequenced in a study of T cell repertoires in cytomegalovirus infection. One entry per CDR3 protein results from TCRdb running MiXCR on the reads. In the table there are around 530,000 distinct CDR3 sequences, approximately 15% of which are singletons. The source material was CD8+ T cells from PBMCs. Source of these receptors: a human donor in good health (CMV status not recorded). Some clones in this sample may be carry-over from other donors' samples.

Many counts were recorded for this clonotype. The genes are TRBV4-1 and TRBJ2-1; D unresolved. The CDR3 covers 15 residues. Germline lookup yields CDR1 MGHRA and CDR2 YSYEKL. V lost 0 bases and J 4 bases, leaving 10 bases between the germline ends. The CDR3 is CASSQDGSRYNEQFF. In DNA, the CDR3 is TGCGCCAGCAGCCAAGACGGATCACGTTACAATGAGCAGTTCTTC.

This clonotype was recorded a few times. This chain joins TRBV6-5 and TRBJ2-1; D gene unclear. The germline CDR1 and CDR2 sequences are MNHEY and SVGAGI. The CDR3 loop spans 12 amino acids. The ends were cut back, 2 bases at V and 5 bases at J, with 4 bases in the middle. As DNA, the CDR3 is TGTGCCAGCAGTTACGGACACAATGAGCAGTTCTTC. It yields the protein CASSYGHNEQFF.

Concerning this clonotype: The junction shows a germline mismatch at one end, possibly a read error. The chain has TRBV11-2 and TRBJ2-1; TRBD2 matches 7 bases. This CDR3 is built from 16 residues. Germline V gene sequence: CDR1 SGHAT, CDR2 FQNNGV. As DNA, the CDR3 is TGTGCAAGCAGCCTAACCTACACGGGACTAACTAATGATCAGTTCTTC. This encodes CASSLTYTGLTNDQFF.

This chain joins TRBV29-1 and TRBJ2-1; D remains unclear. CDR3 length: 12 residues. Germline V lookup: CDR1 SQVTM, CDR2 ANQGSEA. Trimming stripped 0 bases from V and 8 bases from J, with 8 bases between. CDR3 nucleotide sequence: TGCAGCGTTGAAGATCTATCAGATGAGCAGTTCTTC. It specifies CSVEDLSDEQFF.

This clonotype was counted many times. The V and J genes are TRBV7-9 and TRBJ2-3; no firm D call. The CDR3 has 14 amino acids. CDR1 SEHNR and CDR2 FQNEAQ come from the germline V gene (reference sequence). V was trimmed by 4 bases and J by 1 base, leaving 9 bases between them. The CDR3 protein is CASSWNFGTDTQYF. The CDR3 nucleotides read TGTGCCAGCAGCTGGAATTTCGGCACAGATACGCAGTATTTT.

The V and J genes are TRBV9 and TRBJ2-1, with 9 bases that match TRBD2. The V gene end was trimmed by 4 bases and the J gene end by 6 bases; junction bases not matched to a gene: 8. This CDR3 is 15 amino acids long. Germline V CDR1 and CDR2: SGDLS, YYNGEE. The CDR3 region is CASSRGAGGGNEQFF. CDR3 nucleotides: TGTGCCAGCAGCAGGGGAGCGGGAGGCGGCAATGAGCAGTTCTTC.

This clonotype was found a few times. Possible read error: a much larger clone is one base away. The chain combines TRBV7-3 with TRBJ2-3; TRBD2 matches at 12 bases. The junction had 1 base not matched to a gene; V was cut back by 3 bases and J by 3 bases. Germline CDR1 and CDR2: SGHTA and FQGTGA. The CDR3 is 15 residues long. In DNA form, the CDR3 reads TGTGCCAGCAGCTTCACTAGCGGGAGGACAGATACGCAGTATTTT. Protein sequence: CASSFTSGRTDTQYF.

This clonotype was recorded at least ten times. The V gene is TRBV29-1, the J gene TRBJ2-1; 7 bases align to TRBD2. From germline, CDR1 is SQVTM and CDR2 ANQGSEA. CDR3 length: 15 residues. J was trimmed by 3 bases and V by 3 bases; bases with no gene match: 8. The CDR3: CSVDPLAELYNEQFF. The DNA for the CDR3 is TGCAGCGTTGATCCTCTAGCGGAGCTCTACAATGAGCAGTTCTTC.

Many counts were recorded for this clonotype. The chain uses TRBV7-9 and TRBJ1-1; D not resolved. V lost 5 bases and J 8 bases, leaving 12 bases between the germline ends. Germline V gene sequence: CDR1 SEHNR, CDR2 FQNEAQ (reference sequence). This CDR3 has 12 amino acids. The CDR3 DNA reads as TGTGCCAGCAGCCGATACGACAAAGAAGCTTTCTTT. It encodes CASSRYDKEAFF. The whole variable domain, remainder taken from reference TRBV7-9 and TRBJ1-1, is DTGVSQNPRHKITKRGQNVTFRCDPISEHNRLYWYRQTLGQGPEFLTYFQNEAQLEKSRLLSDRFSAERPKGSFSTLEIQRTEQGDSAMYLCASSRYDKEAFFGQGTRLTVV.

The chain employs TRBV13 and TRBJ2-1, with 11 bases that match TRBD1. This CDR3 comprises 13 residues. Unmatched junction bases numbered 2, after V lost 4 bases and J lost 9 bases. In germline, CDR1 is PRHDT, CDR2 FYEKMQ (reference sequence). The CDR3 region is CASSWTGGREQFF. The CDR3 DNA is TGTGCCAGCAGCTGGACAGGGGGCCGTGAGCAGTTCTTC. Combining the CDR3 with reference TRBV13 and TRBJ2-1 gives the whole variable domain AAGVIQSPRHLIKEKRETATLKCYPIPRHDTVYWYQQGPGQDPQFLISFYEKMQSDKGSIPDRFSAQQFSDYHSELNMSSLELGDSALYFCASSWTGGREQFFGPGTRLTVL.

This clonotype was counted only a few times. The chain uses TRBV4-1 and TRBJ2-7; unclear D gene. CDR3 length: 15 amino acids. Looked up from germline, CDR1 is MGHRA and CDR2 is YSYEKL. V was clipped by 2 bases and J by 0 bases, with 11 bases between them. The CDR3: CASSQTPSDSYEQYF. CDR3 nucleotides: TGCGCCAGCAGCCAAACCCCTTCGGACTCCTACGAGCAGTACTTC.

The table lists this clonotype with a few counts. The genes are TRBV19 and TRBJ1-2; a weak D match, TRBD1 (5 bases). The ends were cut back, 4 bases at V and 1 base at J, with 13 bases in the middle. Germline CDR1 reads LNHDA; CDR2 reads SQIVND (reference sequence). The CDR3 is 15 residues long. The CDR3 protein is CASSTPMGDNYGYTF. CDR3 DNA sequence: TGTGCCAGTAGTACCCCAATGGGGGATAACTATGGCTACACCTTC. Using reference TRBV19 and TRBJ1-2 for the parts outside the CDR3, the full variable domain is DGGITQSPKYLFRKEGQNVTLSCEQNLNHDAMYWYRQDPGQGLRLIYYSQIVNDFQKGDIAEGYSVSREKKESFPLTVTSAQKNPTAFYLCASSTPMGDNYGYTFGSGTRLTVV.

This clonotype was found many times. CDR3 residues: CASSFSGYSTDTQYF. CDR3 in DNA: TGTGCCAGCAGTTTTTCAGGGTATAGTACAGATACGCAGTATTTT. The chain joins TRBV27 to TRBJ2-3; D might be TRBD1 (5 bases). The CDR3 contains 15 residues. Germline V gene lookup returns CDR1 MNHEY and CDR2 SMNVEV (reference sequence). V gave up 3 bases and J gave up 3 bases, with 13 bases separating them.

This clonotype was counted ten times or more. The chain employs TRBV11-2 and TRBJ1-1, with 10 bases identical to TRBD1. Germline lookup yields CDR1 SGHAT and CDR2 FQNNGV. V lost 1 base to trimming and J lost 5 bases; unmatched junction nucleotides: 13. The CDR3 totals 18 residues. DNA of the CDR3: TGTGCCAGCAGCTTAGCTTACGGGACAGGGGAGGAGAAGACTGAAGCTTTCTTT. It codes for CASSLAYGTGEEKTEAFF.

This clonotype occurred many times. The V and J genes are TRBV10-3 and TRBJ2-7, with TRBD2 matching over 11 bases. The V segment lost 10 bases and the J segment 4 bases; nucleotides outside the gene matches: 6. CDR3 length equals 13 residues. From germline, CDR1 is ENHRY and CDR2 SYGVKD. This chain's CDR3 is CATQGLADYEQYF. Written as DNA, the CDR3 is TGTGCCACCCAGGGACTAGCGGATTACGAGCAGTACTTC.

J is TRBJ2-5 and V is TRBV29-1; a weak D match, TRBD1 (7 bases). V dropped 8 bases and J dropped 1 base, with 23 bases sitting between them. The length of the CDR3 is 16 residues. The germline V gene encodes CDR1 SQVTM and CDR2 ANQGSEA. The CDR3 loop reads CSFSYRGTSPQETQYF. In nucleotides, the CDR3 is TGCAGCTTCAGCTACAGGGGAACTAGCCCCCAAGAGACCCAGTACTTC.

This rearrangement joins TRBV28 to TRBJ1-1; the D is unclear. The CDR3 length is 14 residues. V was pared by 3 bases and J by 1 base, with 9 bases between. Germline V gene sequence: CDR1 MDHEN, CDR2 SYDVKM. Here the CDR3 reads CASSFGPSNTEAFF. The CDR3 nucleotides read TGTGCCAGCAGTTTTGGGCCGTCGAACACTGAAGCTTTCTTT.

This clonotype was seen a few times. The CDR3 reads CASQGDTIYF. The DNA of the CDR3 is TGTGCCAGCCAGGGGGACACCATATATTTT. J is TRBJ1-3 and V is TRBV6-6; TRBD1 aligns across 7 bases. This CDR3 is 10 amino acids long. CDR1 is MNHNY, CDR2 SVGAGI, per germline (reference sequence). Germline trimming cut 8 bases from V and 8 bases from J; bases unmatched to any gene: 0.

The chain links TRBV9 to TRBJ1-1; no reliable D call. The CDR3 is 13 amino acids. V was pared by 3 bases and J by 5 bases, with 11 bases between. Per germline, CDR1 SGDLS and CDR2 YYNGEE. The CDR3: CASSDYGKTEAFF. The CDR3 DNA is TGTGCCAGCAGCGACTACGGGAAAACTGAAGCTTTCTTT.

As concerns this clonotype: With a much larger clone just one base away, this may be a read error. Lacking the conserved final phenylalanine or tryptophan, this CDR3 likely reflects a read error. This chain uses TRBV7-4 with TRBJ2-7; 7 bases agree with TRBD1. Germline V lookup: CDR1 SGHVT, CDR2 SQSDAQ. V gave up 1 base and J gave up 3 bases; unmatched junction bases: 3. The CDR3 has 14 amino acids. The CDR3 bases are TGTGCCAGCAGCTTAGGGGACAGATACTACGAGCAGTACTTA. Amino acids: CASSLGDRYYEQYL.

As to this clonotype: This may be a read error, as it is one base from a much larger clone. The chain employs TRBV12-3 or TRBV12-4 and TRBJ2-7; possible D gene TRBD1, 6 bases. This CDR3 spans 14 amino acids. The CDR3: CASSFVPGAYEQDF. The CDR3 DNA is TGTGCCAGCAGTTTCGTCCCAGGGGCCTACGAGCAGGACTTC.